This entry features one TCR beta chain sequence. The antigen is undetermined. Prepared TCR beta cDNA libraries contained unique molecular identifiers. TCRdb passed the PCR reads through MiXCR, listing each CDR3 protein once. The repertoire has roughly 600,000 distinct CDR3 sequences, roughly 40% of them found once; the top ten carry more than 1.5%. CDR1 is SQVTM and CDR2 is ANQGSEA in the germline V gene. The CDR3 contains 10 residues. Between the trimmed V and J ends, which lost 5 bases and 3 bases, there was a span of 4 bases. The sample comes from a study of post-analysis software for immune sequencing data. Points from the study as a whole: A handful of TRBV segments, including TRBV5-6, TRBV5-1 and TRBV20-1, were more frequent in patients than controls.

The chain combines TRBV29-1 with TRBJ1-2, with D uncertain. The sequence derives from a girl aged 10-17 years with multiple sclerosis. The sample was blood. In nucleotides, the CDR3 is TGCAGCGTTCAGGACTATGGCTACACCTTC. Its translation: CSVQDYGYTF.